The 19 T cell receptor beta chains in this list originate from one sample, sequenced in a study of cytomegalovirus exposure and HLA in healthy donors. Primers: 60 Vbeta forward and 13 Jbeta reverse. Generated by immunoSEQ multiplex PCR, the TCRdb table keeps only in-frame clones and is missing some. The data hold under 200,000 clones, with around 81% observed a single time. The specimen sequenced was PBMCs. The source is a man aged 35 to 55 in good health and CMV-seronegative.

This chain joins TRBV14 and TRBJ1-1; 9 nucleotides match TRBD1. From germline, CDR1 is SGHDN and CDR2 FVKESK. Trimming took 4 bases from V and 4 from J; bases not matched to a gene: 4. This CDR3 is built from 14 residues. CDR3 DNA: TGTGCCAGCAGCCTTAGACAGGGGGTCACTGAAGCTTTCTTT. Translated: CASSLRQGVTEAFF.

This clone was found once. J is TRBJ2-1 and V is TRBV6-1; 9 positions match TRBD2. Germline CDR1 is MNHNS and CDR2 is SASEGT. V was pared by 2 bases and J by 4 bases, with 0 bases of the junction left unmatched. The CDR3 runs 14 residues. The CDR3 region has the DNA TGTGCCAGCAGTGAACTAGCGGGATACAATGAGCAGTTCTTC. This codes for CASSELAGYNEQFF.

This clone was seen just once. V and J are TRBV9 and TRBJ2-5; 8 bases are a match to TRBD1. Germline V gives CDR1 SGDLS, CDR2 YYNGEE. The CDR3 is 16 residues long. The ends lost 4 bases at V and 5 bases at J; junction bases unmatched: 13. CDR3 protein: CASSPQIANRGETQYF. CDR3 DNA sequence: TGTGCCAGCAGCCCCCAGATCGCTAACAGGGGGGAGACCCAGTACTTC.

This CDR3 reads CASSIRTSQELFF. The DNA of the CDR3 is TGTGCCAGTAGTATACGGACTAGTCAGGAGCTGTTTTTT. V and J are TRBV19 and TRBJ2-2; TRBD2 matches at 7 bases. This CDR3 contains 13 residues. V was pared by 2 bases and J by 10 bases, with 4 bases of the junction left unmatched. Germline CDR1 reads LNHDA; CDR2 reads SQIVND (reference sequence).

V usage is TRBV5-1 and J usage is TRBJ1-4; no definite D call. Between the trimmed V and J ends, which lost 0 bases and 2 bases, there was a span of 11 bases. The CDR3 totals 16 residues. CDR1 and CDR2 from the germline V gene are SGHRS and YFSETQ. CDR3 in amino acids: CASSLAPGRTNEKLFF. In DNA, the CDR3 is TGCGCCAGCAGCTTGGCGCCAGGCCGGACTAATGAAAAACTGTTTTTT.

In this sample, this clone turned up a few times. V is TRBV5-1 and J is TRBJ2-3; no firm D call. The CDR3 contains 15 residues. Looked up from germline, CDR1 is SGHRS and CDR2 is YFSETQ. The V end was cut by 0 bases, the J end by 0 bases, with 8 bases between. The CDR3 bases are TGCGCCAGCAGCTTGGGGGCCTTCAGCACAGATACGCAGTATTTT. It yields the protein CASSLGAFSTDTQYF.

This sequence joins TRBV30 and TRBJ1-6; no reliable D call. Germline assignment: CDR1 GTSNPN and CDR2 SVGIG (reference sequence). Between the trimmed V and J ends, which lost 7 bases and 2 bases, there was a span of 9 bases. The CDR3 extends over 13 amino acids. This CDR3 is CAYRGPYNSPLHF. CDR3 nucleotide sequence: TGTGCCTACCGAGGTCCCTATAATTCACCCCTCCACTTT.

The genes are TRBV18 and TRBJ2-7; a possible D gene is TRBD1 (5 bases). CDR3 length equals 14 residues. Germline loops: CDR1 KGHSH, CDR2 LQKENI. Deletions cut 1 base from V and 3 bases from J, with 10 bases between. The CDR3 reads CASSPRSGHYEQYF. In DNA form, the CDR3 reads TGTGCCAGCTCACCACGGTCAGGACACTACGAGCAGTACTTC.

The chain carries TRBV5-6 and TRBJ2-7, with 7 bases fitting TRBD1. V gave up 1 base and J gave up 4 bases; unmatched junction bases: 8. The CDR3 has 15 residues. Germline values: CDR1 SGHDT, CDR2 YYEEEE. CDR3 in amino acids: CASSLQGQRRYEQYF. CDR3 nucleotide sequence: TGTGCCAGCAGCTTGCAGGGACAGCGCAGATACGAGCAGTACTTC.

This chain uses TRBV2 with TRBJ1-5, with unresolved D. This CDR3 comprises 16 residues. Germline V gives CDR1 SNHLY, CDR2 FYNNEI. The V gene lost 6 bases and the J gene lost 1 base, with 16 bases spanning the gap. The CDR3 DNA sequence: TGTGCCAGCAGGGGGAGACTTACTGGGAGCAATCAGCCCCAGCATTTT. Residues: CASRGRLTGSNQPQHF.

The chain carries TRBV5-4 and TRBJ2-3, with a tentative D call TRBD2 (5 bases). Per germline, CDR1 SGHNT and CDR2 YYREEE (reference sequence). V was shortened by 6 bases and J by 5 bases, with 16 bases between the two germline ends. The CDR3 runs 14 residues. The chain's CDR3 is CASKSPGNKDTQYF. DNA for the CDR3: TGTGCCAGCAAGTCCCCGGGGAACAAAGATACGCAGTATTTT.

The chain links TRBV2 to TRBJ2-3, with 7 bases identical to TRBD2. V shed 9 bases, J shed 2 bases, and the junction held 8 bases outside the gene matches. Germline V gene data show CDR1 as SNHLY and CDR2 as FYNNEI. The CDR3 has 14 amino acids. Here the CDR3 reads CASIVGGSTDTQYF. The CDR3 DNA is TGTGCCAGTATTGTCGGGGGGTCCACAGATACGCAGTATTTT.

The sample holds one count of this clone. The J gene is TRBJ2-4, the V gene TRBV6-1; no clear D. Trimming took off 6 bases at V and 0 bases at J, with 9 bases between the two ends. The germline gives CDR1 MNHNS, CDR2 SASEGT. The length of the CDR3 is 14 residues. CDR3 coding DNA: TGTGCCAGCAGCGAGTTGTTAGCCAAAAACATTCAGTACTTC. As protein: CASSELLAKNIQYF.

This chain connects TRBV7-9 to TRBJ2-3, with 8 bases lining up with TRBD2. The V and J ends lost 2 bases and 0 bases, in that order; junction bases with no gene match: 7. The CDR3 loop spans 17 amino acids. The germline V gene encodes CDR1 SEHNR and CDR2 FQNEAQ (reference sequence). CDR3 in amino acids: CASSLRLAGSSTDTQYF. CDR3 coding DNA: TGTGCCAGCAGCTTACGGTTAGCGGGATCTAGCACAGATACGCAGTATTTT.

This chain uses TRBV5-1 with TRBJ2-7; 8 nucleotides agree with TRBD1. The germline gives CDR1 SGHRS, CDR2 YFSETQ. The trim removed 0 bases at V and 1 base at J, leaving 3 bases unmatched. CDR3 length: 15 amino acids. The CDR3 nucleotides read TGCGCCAGCAGCTTGGAACGGACAGGGTCCTACGAGCAGTACTTC. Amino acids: CASSLERTGSYEQYF. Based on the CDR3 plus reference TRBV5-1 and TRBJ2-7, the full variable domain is KAGVTQTPRYLIKTRGQQVTLSCSPISGHRSVSWYQQTPGQGLQFLFEYFSETQRNKGNFPGRFSGRQFSNSRSEMNVSTLELGDSALYLCASSLERTGSYEQYFGPGTRLTVT.

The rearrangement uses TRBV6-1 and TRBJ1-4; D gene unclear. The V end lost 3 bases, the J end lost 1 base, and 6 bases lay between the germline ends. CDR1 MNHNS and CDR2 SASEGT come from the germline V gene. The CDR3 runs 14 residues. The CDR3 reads CASSDQKTNEKLFF. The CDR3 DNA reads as TGTGCCAGCAGTGATCAGAAAACTAATGAAAAACTGTTTTTT.

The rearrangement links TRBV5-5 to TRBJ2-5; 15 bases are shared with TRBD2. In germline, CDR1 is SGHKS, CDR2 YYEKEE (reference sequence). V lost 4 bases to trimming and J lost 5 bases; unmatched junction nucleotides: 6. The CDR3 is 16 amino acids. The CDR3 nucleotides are TGTGCCAGCAGCCAGGGACTAGCGGGGGGAAGGGAGACCCAGTACTTC. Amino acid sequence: CASSQGLAGGRETQYF.

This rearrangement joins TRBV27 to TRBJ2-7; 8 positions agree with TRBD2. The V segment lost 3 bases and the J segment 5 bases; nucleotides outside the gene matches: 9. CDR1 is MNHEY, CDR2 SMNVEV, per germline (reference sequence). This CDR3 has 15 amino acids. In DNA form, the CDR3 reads TGTGCCAGCAGTTTTGGCTGGGCGGGAGGAAACGAGCAGTACTTC. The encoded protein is CASSFGWAGGNEQYF.

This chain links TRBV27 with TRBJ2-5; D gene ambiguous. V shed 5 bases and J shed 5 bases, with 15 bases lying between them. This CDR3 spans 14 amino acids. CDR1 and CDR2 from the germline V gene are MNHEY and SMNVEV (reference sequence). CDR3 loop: CASSPPGTRETQYF. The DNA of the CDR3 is TGTGCCAGCAGTCCTCCCGGAACGCGGGAGACCCAGTACTTC.